This TCR beta chain comes out of a study of regulatory T cells in long-lasting Graves disease. Study-level background: Newly diagnosed Graves' patients had taken antithyroid drugs under 3 months.

Investigators prepared the TCR beta libraries by applying iRepertoire HTBI primers and Arm-PCR of CDR3 regions. In the original workflow: Across the samples, identification revealed approximately 66 TRBV and over 12 TRBJ segments. From the multiplex PCR reads, TCRdb called clonotypes with MiXCR, one entry per CDR3 protein. The V and J calls shown here were made by TCRdb, not taken from the authors' results. The data contain 450,000 to 650,000 distinct CDR3 sequences, about 15% of them seen just once; the ten biggest clones take up roughly 25%. The table lists this clonotype with many counts. V gave up 4 bases and J gave up 6 bases; unmatched junction bases: 7. Per germline, CDR1 LGHNA and CDR2 YNFKEQ. This CDR3 is 15 amino acids long. The time point is: newly diagnosed GD, antithyroid drugs for less than 3 months. Isolated PBMC RNA provided the starting material for the TCR library. EDTA tubes collected approximately 10 milliliters of peripheral blood.

This same sample was also taken into another study, of T cells in Graves' hyperthyroidism and ophthalmopathy.

Sequenced material: peripheral blood mononuclear cells (PBMCs), taken at new diagnosis, from a patient treated with antithyroid drugs. This rearrangement joins TRBV4-2 to TRBJ2-1, with TRBD2 matching 9 bases. The TCR was taken from a woman aged 40 to 65 with Graves disease. CDR3 DNA: TGTGCCAGCAGCCCCTTTGGCGGGGGGGCCAATGAGCAGTTCTTC. This encodes CASSPFGGGANEQFF.